This is a list of T cell receptor beta chains from one sample in a study of Ad26.COV2.S vaccination and SARS-CoV-2 variants. The assay was immunoSEQ multiplex PCR, and TCRdb's table has in-frame clones only and misses some. The sample shows approximately 410,000 clones, roughly 90% of them seen only once. The input for sequencing was peripheral blood, taken in a trial of Ad26.COV2.S vaccine versus placebo. Receptor source: a person aged 18-65 years who received the Ad26.COV2.S COVID-19 vaccine or a placebo. Both conserved end residues are part of each CDR3. Fields, in order: J gene, V gene, D gene, clone size, CDR3 DNA, CDR3 protein. A D gene is named only where the DNA matches it firmly. The size of a clone is reported for some rows only, either as once, few or many, or as a class for expanded clones.

>TRBJ1-1|TRBV4-1|NA|NA
TGCGCCAGCAGCCTAGGGACGGGGAACACTGAAGCTTTCTTT
CASSLGTGNTEAFF
>TRBJ1-5|TRBV4-1|NA|NA
TGCGCCAGCAGCCAAGGTACCATAGGGATCCCCAATCAGCCCCAGCATTTT
CASSQGTIGIPNQPQHF
>TRBJ2-3|TRBV11-3|TRBD1|NA
TGTGCCAGCAGCCTAGATGGACAGGGGCGCACAGATACGCAGTATTTT
CASSLDGQGRTDTQYF
>TRBJ1-1|TRBV29-1|TRBD1|NA
TGCAGCGTTGAGACAGGGGCCATTGAAGCTTTCTTT
CSVETGAIEAFF
>TRBJ2-1|TRBV6-6|TRBD2|NA
TGTGCCAGCAGTTATGCGGGGGGCCATCTAAATGAGCAGTTCTTC
CASSYAGGHLNEQFF
>TRBJ1-2|TRBV29-1|NA|NA
TGCAGCGCACTGGGGGGGGGCGCGGACGGCTACACCTTC
CSALGGGADGYTF
>TRBJ2-7|TRBV24-1|NA|NA
TGTGCCACCAGTGACGAGCAGTACTTC
CATSDEQYF
>TRBJ2-5|TRBV2|NA|NA
TGTGCCATCCCCGGCCGTTGGTACCAAGAGACCCAGTACTTC
CAIPGRWYQETQYF
>TRBJ2-1|TRBV18|TRBD2|NA
TGTGCCAGCTCAAGCGGGGGGCTTACGAATGAGCAGTTCTTC
CASSSGGLTNEQFF
>TRBJ2-7|TRBV27|NA|NA
TGTGCCAGCAGTTTCCTGGGGTACGAGCAGTACTTC
CASSFLGYEQYF
>TRBJ2-7|TRBV6-5|NA|NA
TGTGCCAGCAGTTACCGGACCGGAGGCGCCTACGAGCAGTACTTC
CASSYRTGGAYEQYF
>TRBJ2-3|TRBV7-2|NA|NA
TGTGCCAGCAGCTCGCCCGCGCCCGACACGCAGTATTTT
CASSSPAPDTQYF
>TRBJ1-5|TRBV7-2|NA|few
TGTGCCAGCAGCTTAGGGGATTATAGCAATCAGCCCCAGCATTTT
CASSLGDYSNQPQHF
>TRBJ2-7|TRBV2|NA|NA
TGTGCCAGCAGTGAATCACTAGCTTGGTACGAGCAGTACTTC
CASSESLAWYEQYF
>TRBJ2-2|TRBV2|NA|NA
TGTGCCAGCCTGAAAGGACAGTCCAACACCGGGGAGCTGTTTTTT
CASLKGQSNTGELFF
>TRBJ2-2|TRBV21-1|NA|NA
TGTGCCAGCAGTAAAGGGGGCACCGGGGAGCTGTTTTTT
CASSKGGTGELFF
>TRBJ2-3|TRBV3-1/TRBV3-2|TRBD2|once
TGTGCCAGCAGCCAAGGAACTAGCGGGGGAGATACGCAGTATTTT
CASSQGTSGGDTQYF
>TRBJ2-3|TRBV6-1|NA|NA
TGTGCCAGCAGTGAATGGGGGCGGGGTGTAGGAACAGATACGCAGTATTTT
CASSEWGRGVGTDTQYF
>TRBJ2-3|TRBV18|TRBD2|NA
TGTGCCAGCTCACCACCGCTAGCGGGGGTTGGAGATACGCAGTATTTT
CASSPPLAGVGDTQYF
>TRBJ2-3|TRBV9|TRBD2|NA
TGTGCCAGCAGCGCCGGGACTAGCGTCCCAGATACGCAGTATTTT
CASSAGTSVPDTQYF
>TRBJ2-6|TRBV6-2/TRBV6-3|TRBD1|NA
TGTGCCAGCAGCTCGCCCAACAGGGGCCAGGGGTCTGGGGCCAACGTCCTGACTTTC
CASSSPNRGQGSGANVLTF
>TRBJ2-1|TRBV29-1|TRBD2|NA
TGCAGCGTTAGGCCTACGGCGGCTAGCGGGGGGGCAGGGATAGATGAGCAGTTCTTC
CSVRPTAASGGAGIDEQFF
>TRBJ2-3|TRBV5-5|NA|once
TGTGCCAGCAGCTTGGGTCTCAGAACAGATACGCAGTATTTT
CASSLGLRTDTQYF
>TRBJ1-1|TRBV10-3|TRBD1|NA
TGTGCCATCACCCGGACAGGGGTCACTGCGAACACTGAAGCTTTCTTT
CAITRTGVTANTEAFF
>TRBJ2-7|TRBV11-2|NA|NA
TGTGCCAGCAGCCCATCCGGACAGAGTTCCTACGAGCAGTACTTC
CASSPSGQSSYEQYF
>TRBJ2-7|TRBV4-2|TRBD2|NA
TGTGCCAGCAGCCACGGACTAGCGGGGGCCTACGAGCAGTACTTC
CASSHGLAGAYEQYF
>TRBJ2-4|TRBV11-3|NA|NA
TGTGCCAGCAGCCCCGGGGGAAACATTCAGTACTTC
CASSPGGNIQYF
>TRBJ1-6|TRBV6-5|TRBD1|few
TGTGCCAGCACCCAGGACAGGGGTGATTCACCCCTCCACTTT
CASTQDRGDSPLHF
>TRBJ2-5|TRBV7-9|TRBD2|NA
TGTGCCAGCAGCTTAGTCGCGGGGGACCAAGAGACCCAGTACTTC
CASSLVAGDQETQYF
>TRBJ2-2|TRBV24-1|NA|NA
TGTGCCACCAGTGACCCGACACAAAACACCGGGGAGCTGTTTTTT
CATSDPTQNTGELFF
>TRBJ1-5|TRBV9|NA|few
TGTGCCAGCTCCGGGGGGTCGAGCAATCAGCCCCAGCATTTT
CASSGGSSNQPQHF
>TRBJ1-6|TRBV6-2/TRBV6-3|NA|many
TGTGCCAGCAGTCGCCAGCGCCACTCCTATAATTCACCCCTCCACTTT
CASSRQRHSYNSPLHF
>TRBJ2-7|TRBV27|TRBD2|NA
TGTGCCAGCAGTTTACAACTAGCGGCTAGCTCCTACGAGCAGTACTTC
CASSLQLAASSYEQYF
>TRBJ2-5|TRBV28|NA|NA
TGTGCCAGCAAGGGGGGCCAAGAGACCCAGTACTTC
CASKGGQETQYF
>TRBJ1-6|TRBV6-5|NA|NA
TGTGCCAGCAGTTCTGTGAGGGGGGGCGCCAATTCACCCCTCCACTTT
CASSSVRGGANSPLHF
>TRBJ1-2|TRBV15|NA|NA
TGTGCCACCAGCAGAGATAGGGGATCAGGGGGCTACACCTTC
CATSRDRGSGGYTF
>TRBJ2-7|TRBV9|TRBD1|NA
TGTGCCAGCAGCCAAGACAGGGAGTCCTACGAGCAGTACTTC
CASSQDRESYEQYF
>TRBJ2-1|TRBV7-9|TRBD2|NA
TGTGCCAGCAGCTTAGGAGCGGGGGGGCCGCGGAATGAGCAGTTCTTC
CASSLGAGGPRNEQFF
>TRBJ2-7|TRBV12-3/TRBV12-4|NA|NA
TGTGCCAGCAGTAGAGACGGGTACGAGCAGTACTTC
CASSRDGYEQYF
>TRBJ2-5|TRBV7-2|NA|NA
TGTGCCAGCAGCTTAAACAGGCAAGAGACCCAGTACTTC
CASSLNRQETQYF
>TRBJ1-5|TRBV19|NA|few
TGTGCCAGTAGCTCCCGGGACGGAAATCAGCCCCAGCATTTT
CASSSRDGNQPQHF
>TRBJ2-1|TRBV3-1/TRBV3-2|NA|NA
TGTGCCAGCAGCCAAGAGCGGGGGCACTACAATGAGCAGTTCTTC
CASSQERGHYNEQFF
>TRBJ1-4|TRBV5-1|NA|once
TGCGCCAGCAGCTTATCGGGGCTCAATGAAAAACTGTTTTTT
CASSLSGLNEKLFF
>TRBJ1-2|TRBV18|TRBD1|NA
TGTGCCAGCTCACCCCCAGGACAGGGGGAAACCTTC
CASSPPGQGETF
>TRBJ1-6|TRBV10-2|NA|NA
TGCGCCAGCAGTGCCACAAGTTCACCCCTCCACTTT
CASSATSSPLHF
>TRBJ2-2|TRBV5-8|NA|NA
TGTGCCAGCAGCTTTGTACGGCATGCAGGCACCGGGGAGCTGTTTTTT
CASSFVRHAGTGELFF
>TRBJ2-1|TRBV5-6|NA|NA
TGTGCCAGCAGCTCGTACCGGCTCCCTGGGGGCAATGAGCAGTTCTTC
CASSSYRLPGGNEQFF
>TRBJ2-7|TRBV5-1|NA|NA
TGCGCCAGCAGCAATTATTACGAGCAGTACTTC
CASSNYYEQYF
>TRBJ2-7|TRBV20-1|NA|NA
TGCAGTGCTAGTAGCTCCTACGAGCAGTACTTC
CSASSSYEQYF
>TRBJ1-5|TRBV30|TRBD1|many
TGTGCCTGGAAGGGACAGGTTTATGGTCAGCCCCAGCATTTT
CAWKGQVYGQPQHF
>TRBJ2-7|TRBV7-9|NA|NA
TGTGCCAGCAGCTCCTCTACGAAGCAGTACTTC
CASSSSTKQYF
>TRBJ2-3|TRBV15|NA|NA
TGTGCCACCAGCAGAGATCGGGGAGATACGCAGTATTTT
CATSRDRGDTQYF
>TRBJ1-2|TRBV14|NA|once
TGTGCCAGCAGCCAAGGGCTGTACTATGGCTACACCTTC
CASSQGLYYGYTF